The rows below give T cell receptor beta chains drawn from one sample of a study of cytotoxic CD8 clonotypes in ibrutinib-treated CLL. Assay: immunoSEQ multiplex PCR; the TCRdb copy retains only in-frame clones and omits some. The sample yields roughly 42,000 clones, 55% to 80% seen once. This material consisted of PBMCs, taken at disease progression, from a patient treated with ibrutinib. The receptors here all came from a human donor with chronic lymphocytic leukemia. The CDR3 runs from the conserved cysteine through the conserved F or W. Each record gives: clone size, V gene, D gene, J gene, CDR3 protein, CDR3 DNA. A D gene is named only where the DNA matches it firmly. Clone sizes are given selectively: once, few, many, or a class where the clone is expanded.

size: once
V: TRBV28
D: NA
J: TRBJ2-7
CDR3: CASSSDWMGEQYF
DNA: TGTGCCAGCAGTTCCGACTGGATGGGCGAGCAGTACTTC

size: NA
V: TRBV2
D: NA
J: TRBJ1-2
CDR3: CASSDELYGYGYTF
DNA: TGTGCCAGCAGTGATGAGCTTTATGGCTATGGCTACACCTTC

size: once
V: TRBV18
D: NA
J: TRBJ2-7
CDR3: CASSLPNRNHYEQYF
DNA: TGTGCCAGCTCACTACCCAACAGGAACCACTACGAGCAGTACTTC

size: NA
V: TRBV18
D: NA
J: TRBJ2-7
CDR3: CASSPGTPYEQYF
DNA: TGTGCCAGCTCACCAGGGACGCCCTACGAGCAGTACTTC

size: once
V: TRBV7-2
D: NA
J: TRBJ2-6
CDR3: CASSLGNSGANVLTF
DNA: TGTGCCAGCAGCTTAGGGAACTCTGGGGCCAACGTCCTGACTTTC

size: NA
V: TRBV30
D: NA
J: TRBJ2-7
CDR3: CAWSGGPSEQYF
DNA: TGTGCCTGGAGTGGGGGTCCGAGTGAGCAGTACTTC

size: NA
V: TRBV6-6
D: TRBD1
J: TRBJ1-2
CDR3: CASSLGQGFSGYTF
DNA: TGTGCCAGCAGTTTGGGACAGGGATTCTCTGGCTACACCTTC

size: NA
V: TRBV19
D: TRBD1
J: TRBJ2-7
CDR3: CASSIVRDRGWGEQYF
DNA: TGTGCCAGTAGTATAGTTCGGGACAGGGGGTGGGGAGAGCAGTACTTC

size: NA
V: TRBV11-3
D: NA
J: TRBJ1-6
CDR3: CASSLEGTADSPLHF
DNA: TGTGCCAGCAGCTTAGAAGGGACGGCCGATTCACCCCTCCACTTT

size: NA
V: TRBV6-5
D: TRBD1
J: TRBJ2-3
CDR3: CASRDRGALHTQYF
DNA: TGTGCCAGCAGGGACAGGGGGGCACTCCATACGCAGTATTTT

size: NA
V: TRBV7-3
D: TRBD2
J: TRBJ2-1
CDR3: CASSLSPSGSTGEQFF
DNA: TGTGCCAGCAGCTTATCCCCTAGCGGGAGTACTGGTGAGCAGTTCTTC

size: once
V: TRBV21-1
D: NA
J: TRBJ2-7
CDR3: CASSRRVDSGRAAGEQYF
DNA: TGTGCCAGCAGCCGCCGGGTAGATAGCGGGAGGGCGGCGGGGGAGCAGTACTTC

size: NA
V: TRBV4-3
D: TRBD1
J: TRBJ2-1
CDR3: CASSPLLGGQGAFNEQFF
DNA: TGCGCCAGCAGCCCGTTACTAGGGGGACAGGGGGCCTTTAATGAGCAGTTCTTC

size: NA
V: TRBV6-4
D: NA
J: TRBJ2-7
CDR3: CASTLTSSHEQYF
DNA: TGTGCCAGCACCTTGACTAGTTCCCACGAGCAGTACTTC

size: NA
V: TRBV9
D: NA
J: TRBJ2-3
CDR3: CASSVIRGNTDTQYF
DNA: TGTGCCAGCAGTGTAATCCGGGGGAACACAGATACGCAGTATTTT

size: NA
V: TRBV7-9
D: TRBD2
J: TRBJ2-7
CDR3: CASSSTSGSVYEQYF
DNA: TGTGCCAGCAGCTCGACTAGCGGGAGTGTGTACGAGCAGTACTTC

size: NA
V: TRBV5-1
D: TRBD1
J: TRBJ2-2
CDR3: CASSLRRGLWSGELFF
DNA: TGCGCCAGCAGCTTGCGCAGGGGGCTCTGGTCCGGGGAGCTGTTTTTT

size: NA
V: TRBV19
D: NA
J: TRBJ2-5
CDR3: CASSDPGGRQGETQYF
DNA: TGTGCCAGTAGCGATCCCGGCGGGAGACAGGGGGAGACCCAGTACTTC

size: NA
V: TRBV30
D: TRBD1
J: TRBJ2-3
CDR3: CAWSWGQGTDTQYF
DNA: TGTGCCTGGAGTTGGGGACAGGGCACAGATACGCAGTATTTT

size: NA
V: TRBV5-4
D: TRBD2
J: TRBJ2-5
CDR3: CASSPYSGREQETQYF
DNA: TGTGCCAGCAGCCCTTATAGCGGGAGAGAGCAAGAGACCCAGTACTTC

size: once
V: TRBV9
D: NA
J: TRBJ2-3
CDR3: CASAIGRGDTQYF
DNA: TGTGCCAGCGCGATAGGGCGCGGAGATACGCAGTATTTT

size: NA
V: TRBV7-3
D: NA
J: TRBJ1-6
CDR3: CASSAQGPSYNSPLHF
DNA: TGTGCCAGCAGCGCACAGGGACCCTCCTATAATTCACCCCTCCACTTT

size: few
V: TRBV18
D: TRBD2
J: TRBJ2-7
CDR3: CASSPGQGGSSSYEQYF
DNA: TGTGCCAGCTCACCTGGGCAGGGAGGGAGCTCCTCCTACGAGCAGTACTTC

size: few
V: TRBV30
D: NA
J: TRBJ1-1
CDR3: CAWSVETTGPPEAFF
DNA: TGTGCCTGGAGTGTCGAAACAACAGGGCCCCCTGAAGCTTTCTTT

size: NA
V: TRBV11-3
D: TRBD2
J: TRBJ2-5
CDR3: CASSWGTSGQETQYF
DNA: TGTGCCAGCAGCTGGGGGACTAGCGGACAAGAGACCCAGTACTTC

size: NA
V: TRBV11-3
D: NA
J: TRBJ1-3
CDR3: CASSHPGNTIYF
DNA: TGTGCCAGCAGCCACCCCGGAAACACCATATATTTT

size: few
V: TRBV6-5
D: NA
J: TRBJ1-3
CDR3: CASSYPHIPSCNTIYF
DNA: TGTGCCAGCAGTTACCCCCACATACCCTCTTGCAACACCATATATTTT

size: few
V: TRBV27
D: NA
J: TRBJ1-2
CDR3: CASSQTQGVRGRGYTF
DNA: TGTGCCAGCAGTCAAACCCAGGGTGTCAGGGGTAGGGGCTACACCTTC

size: NA
V: TRBV9
D: TRBD2
J: TRBJ2-7
CDR3: CASSVLASGTHEQYF
DNA: TGTGCCAGCAGCGTATTGGCTAGCGGGACTCACGAGCAGTACTTC

size: few
V: TRBV18
D: TRBD1
J: TRBJ2-7
CDR3: CASSPGTGDYEQYF
DNA: TGTGCCAGCTCACCTGGGACAGGAGACTACGAGCAGTACTTC

size: few
V: TRBV15
D: NA
J: TRBJ1-5
CDR3: CATSSRPTGTVQEPQHF
DNA: TGTGCCACCAGCTCCCGGCCCACCGGGACGGTCCAGGAGCCCCAGCATTTT

size: NA
V: TRBV14
D: NA
J: TRBJ1-4
CDR3: CASRREGWGKLFF
DNA: TGTGCCAGCAGGCGAGAGGGGTGGGGAAAACTGTTTTTT

size: NA
V: TRBV5-1
D: TRBD2
J: TRBJ2-1
CDR3: CASSLVASGSVDEQFF
DNA: TGCGCCAGCAGCTTGGTTGCTAGCGGGTCCGTGGATGAGCAGTTCTTC

size: NA
V: TRBV2
D: NA
J: TRBJ2-7
CDR3: CASSTGLLSSYEQYF
DNA: TGTGCCAGCAGCACGGGACTCCTAAGCTCCTACGAGCAGTACTTC

size: NA
V: TRBV30
D: TRBD1
J: TRBJ2-7
CDR3: CAWSRSLGTEIPREQYF
DNA: TGTGCCTGGAGCCGTTCCCTCGGGACAGAAATCCCCCGCGAGCAGTACTTC

size: NA
V: TRBV5-1
D: NA
J: TRBJ1-2
CDR3: CASSPDTNYGYTF
DNA: TGCGCCAGCAGCCCGGACACAAACTATGGCTACACCTTC

size: NA
V: TRBV11-2
D: TRBD2
J: TRBJ2-1
CDR3: CASSLSGAYNEQFF
DNA: TGTGCCAGCAGCTTGAGCGGGGCCTACAATGAGCAGTTCTTC

size: NA
V: TRBV27
D: TRBD1
J: TRBJ2-7
CDR3: CASSFGDRENEQYF
DNA: TGTGCCAGCAGTTTTGGGGACAGGGAGAACGAGCAGTACTTC

size: NA
V: TRBV30
D: NA
J: TRBJ2-2
CDR3: CAWSVSKGGVTGELFF
DNA: TGTGCCTGGAGTGTTTCTAAGGGCGGGGTCACCGGGGAGCTGTTTTTT

size: NA
V: TRBV5-4
D: NA
J: TRBJ2-3
CDR3: CASSLFGSTDTQYF
DNA: TGTGCCAGCAGCTTGTTTGGTTCCACAGATACGCAGTATTTT

size: few
V: TRBV20-1
D: TRBD1
J: TRBJ1-2
CDR3: CSSQGGGYTF
DNA: TGCAGTTCGCAAGGGGGCGGCTACACCTTC

size: once
V: TRBV7-2
D: NA
J: TRBJ2-3
CDR3: CASSKLMGDTQYF
DNA: TGTGCCAGCAGTAAACTCATGGGGGATACGCAGTATTTT

size: NA
V: TRBV5-1
D: NA
J: TRBJ2-5
CDR3: CASSLAGGNVAQETQYF
DNA: TGCGCCAGCAGCTTGGCCGGGGGCAACGTCGCACAAGAGACCCAGTACTTC

size: few
V: TRBV10-3
D: NA
J: TRBJ2-6
CDR3: CAIRDTEGANVLTF
DNA: TGTGCCATCAGGGACACGGAGGGGGCCAACGTCCTGACTTTC

size: NA
V: TRBV25-1
D: NA
J: TRBJ1-5
CDR3: CASGNNQPQHF
DNA: TGTGCCAGCGGTAATAATCAGCCCCAGCATTTT

size: NA
V: TRBV13
D: TRBD2
J: TRBJ2-3
CDR3: CASSLGTSGRATQYF
DNA: TGTGCCAGCAGCCTAGGGACTAGCGGGAGGGCAACGCAGTATTTT

size: many
V: TRBV27
D: TRBD2
J: TRBJ2-1
CDR3: CASRITPGTSGRGEQFF
DNA: TGTGCCAGCAGAATTACACCCGGGACTAGCGGGAGGGGTGAGCAGTTCTTC

size: medium-sized
V: TRBV28
D: NA
J: TRBJ1-2
CDR3: CASSSAGGYGYTF
DNA: TGTGCCAGCAGTTCCGCCGGTGGCTATGGCTACACCTTC

size: NA
V: TRBV2
D: NA
J: TRBJ1-1
CDR3: CASSERGGNTEAFF
DNA: TGTGCCAGCAGTGAGCGGGGGGGGAACACTGAAGCTTTCTTT

size: NA
V: TRBV7-2
D: NA
J: TRBJ2-1
CDR3: CASSLSGLRFF
DNA: TGTGCCAGCAGCTTATCGGGACTGCGGTTCTTC

size: NA
V: TRBV5-6
D: NA
J: TRBJ2-3
CDR3: CASSPGTGDTQYF
DNA: TGTGCCAGCAGCCCCGGAACTGGGGATACGCAGTATTTT

size: NA
V: TRBV7-3
D: NA
J: TRBJ2-3
CDR3: CASSPQGGRSTDTQYF
DNA: TGTGCCAGCAGTCCCCAGGGGGGGAGGAGCACAGATACGCAGTATTTT

size: NA
V: TRBV30
D: NA
J: TRBJ2-7
CDR3: CAWSVEFTQSYEQYF
DNA: TGTGCCTGGAGTGTAGAGTTTACCCAGTCCTACGAGCAGTACTTC